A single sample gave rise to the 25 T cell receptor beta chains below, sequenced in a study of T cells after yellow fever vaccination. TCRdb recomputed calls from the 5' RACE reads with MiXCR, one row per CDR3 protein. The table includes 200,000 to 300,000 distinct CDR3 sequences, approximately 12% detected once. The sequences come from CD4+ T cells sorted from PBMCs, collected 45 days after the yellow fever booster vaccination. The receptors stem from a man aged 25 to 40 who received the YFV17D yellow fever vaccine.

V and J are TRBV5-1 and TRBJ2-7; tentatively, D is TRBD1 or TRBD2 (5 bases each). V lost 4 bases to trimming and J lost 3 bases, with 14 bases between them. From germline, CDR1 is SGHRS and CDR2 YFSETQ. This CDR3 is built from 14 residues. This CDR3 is CASSPTGTNYEQYF. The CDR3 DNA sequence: TGCGCCAGCAGCCCCACCGGGACCAACTACGAGCAGTACTTC.

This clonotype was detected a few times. The CDR3 bases are TGCGCCAGCAGACTCAACCGGCCGGTGGGGGAGACCCAGTACTTC. Its translation is CASRLNRPVGETQYF. V usage is TRBV10-2 and J usage is TRBJ2-5; unclear D gene. Trimming cost V 6 bases and J 5 bases, with 19 bases left between them. Germline assignment: CDR1 WSHSY and CDR2 SAAADI. The CDR3 runs 15 residues.

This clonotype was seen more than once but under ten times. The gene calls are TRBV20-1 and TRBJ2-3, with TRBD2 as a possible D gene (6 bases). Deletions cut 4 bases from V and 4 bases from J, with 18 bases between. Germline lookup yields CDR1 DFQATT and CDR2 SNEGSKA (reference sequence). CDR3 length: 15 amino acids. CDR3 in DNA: TGCAGTGCTACCATGATAGTAGCGGCATCAGATACGCAGTATTTT. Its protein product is CSATMIVAASDTQYF.

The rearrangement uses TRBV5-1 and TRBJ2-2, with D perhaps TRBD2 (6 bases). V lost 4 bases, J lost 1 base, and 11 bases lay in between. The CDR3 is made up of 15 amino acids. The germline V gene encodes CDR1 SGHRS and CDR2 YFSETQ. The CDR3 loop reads CASSRPAGNTGELFF. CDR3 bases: TGCGCCAGCAGCCGCCCAGCGGGGAACACCGGGGAGCTGTTTTTT.

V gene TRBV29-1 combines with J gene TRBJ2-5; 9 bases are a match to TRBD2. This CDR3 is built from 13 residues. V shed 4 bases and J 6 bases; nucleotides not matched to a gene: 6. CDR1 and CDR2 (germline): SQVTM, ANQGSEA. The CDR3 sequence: CSVVSGRRQTQYF. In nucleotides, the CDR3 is TGCAGCGTTGTGAGCGGGAGGCGGCAGACCCAGTACTTC.

This CDR3 reads CATSRAAAHNTGELFF. CDR3 nucleotides: TGTGCCACCAGCAGAGCTGCGGCGCACAACACCGGGGAGCTGTTTTTT. This rearrangement joins TRBV15 to TRBJ2-2; D is undetermined. V lost 1 base to trimming and J lost 2 bases, with 11 bases between them. Per the germline V gene, CDR1 is LNHNV and CDR2 is YYDKDF (reference sequence). The CDR3 totals 16 residues.

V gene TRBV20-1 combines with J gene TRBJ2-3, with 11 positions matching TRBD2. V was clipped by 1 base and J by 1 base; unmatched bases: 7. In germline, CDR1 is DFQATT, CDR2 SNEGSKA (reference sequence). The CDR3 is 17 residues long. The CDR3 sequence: CSARAPLAGVGTDTQYF. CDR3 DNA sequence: TGCAGTGCTAGAGCCCCACTAGCGGGAGTAGGCACAGATACGCAGTATTTT.

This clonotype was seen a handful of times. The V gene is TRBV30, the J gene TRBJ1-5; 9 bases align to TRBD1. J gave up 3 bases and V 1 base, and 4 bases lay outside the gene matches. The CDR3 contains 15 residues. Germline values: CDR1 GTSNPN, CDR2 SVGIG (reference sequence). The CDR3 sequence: CAWSGGTGTNQPQHF. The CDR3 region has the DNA TGTGCCTGGAGTGGAGGGACAGGGACCAATCAGCCCCAGCATTTT.

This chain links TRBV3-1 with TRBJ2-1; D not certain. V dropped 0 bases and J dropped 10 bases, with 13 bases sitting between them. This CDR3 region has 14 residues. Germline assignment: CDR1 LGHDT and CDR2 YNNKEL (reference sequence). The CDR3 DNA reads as TGTGCCAGCAGCCAAGATCCGCTAGGTCGGGAGCAGTTCTTC. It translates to CASSQDPLGREQFF.

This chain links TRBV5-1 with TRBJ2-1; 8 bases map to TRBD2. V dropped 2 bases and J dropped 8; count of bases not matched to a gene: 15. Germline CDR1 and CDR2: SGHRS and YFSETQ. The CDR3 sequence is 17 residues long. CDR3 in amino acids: CASSLSFGREADYEQFF. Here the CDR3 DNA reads TGCGCCAGCAGCTTAAGTTTTGGGCGGGAGGCGGATTATGAGCAGTTCTTC.

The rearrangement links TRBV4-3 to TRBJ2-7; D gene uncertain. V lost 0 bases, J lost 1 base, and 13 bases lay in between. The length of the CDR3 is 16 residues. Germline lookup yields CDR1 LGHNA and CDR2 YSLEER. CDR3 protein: CASSQEVRTPSYEQYF. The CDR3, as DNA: TGCGCCAGCAGCCAAGAGGTCAGGACGCCGTCCTACGAGCAGTACTTC.

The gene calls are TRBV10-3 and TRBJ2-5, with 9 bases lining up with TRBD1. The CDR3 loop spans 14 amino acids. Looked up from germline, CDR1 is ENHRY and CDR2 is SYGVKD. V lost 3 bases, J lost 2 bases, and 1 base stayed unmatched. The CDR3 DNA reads TGTGCCATCAGTGATGGGACAGGGCAAGAGACCCAGTACTTC. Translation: CAISDGTGQETQYF.

CDR3 coding DNA: TGCAGTGCTAGTCGGACTTGGAGCTCCTACAATGAGCAGTTCTTC. Translating gives CSASRTWSSYNEQFF. This sequence joins TRBV20-1 and TRBJ2-1; possibly TRBD2 for D (5 bases). The CDR3 extends over 15 amino acids. Germline V gene data show CDR1 as DFQATT and CDR2 as SNEGSKA (reference sequence). The ends were cut back, 3 bases at V and 0 bases at J, with 12 bases in the middle.

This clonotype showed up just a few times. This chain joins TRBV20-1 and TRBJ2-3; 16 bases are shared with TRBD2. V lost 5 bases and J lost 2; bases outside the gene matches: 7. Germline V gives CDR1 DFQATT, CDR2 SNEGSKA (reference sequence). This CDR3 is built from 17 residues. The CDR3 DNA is TGCAGTGCTGTTGGGACTAGCGGGAGGGTAATCACAGATACGCAGTATTTT. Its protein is CSAVGTSGRVITDTQYF.

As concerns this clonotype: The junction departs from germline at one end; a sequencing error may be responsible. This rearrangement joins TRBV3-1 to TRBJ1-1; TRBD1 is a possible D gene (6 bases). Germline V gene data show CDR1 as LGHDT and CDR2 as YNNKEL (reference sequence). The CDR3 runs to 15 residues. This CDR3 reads CASSQKRTANTKAFF. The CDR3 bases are TGTGCCAGCAGCCAAAAGAGGACAGCCAACACTAAAGCTTTCTTT.

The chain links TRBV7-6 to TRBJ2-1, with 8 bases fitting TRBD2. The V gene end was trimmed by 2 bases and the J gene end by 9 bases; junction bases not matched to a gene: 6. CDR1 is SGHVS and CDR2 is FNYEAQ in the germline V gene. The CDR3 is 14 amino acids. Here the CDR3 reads CASSLPAGGGEQFF. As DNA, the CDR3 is TGTGCCAGCAGCTTACCCGCGGGAGGAGGTGAGCAGTTCTTC.

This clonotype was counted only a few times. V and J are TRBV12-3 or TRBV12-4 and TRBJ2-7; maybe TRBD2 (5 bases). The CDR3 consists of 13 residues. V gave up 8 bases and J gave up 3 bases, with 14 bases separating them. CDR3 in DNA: TGTGCCAGCGCACGGGGTAGCGTCTACGAGCAGTACTTC. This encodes CASARGSVYEQYF.

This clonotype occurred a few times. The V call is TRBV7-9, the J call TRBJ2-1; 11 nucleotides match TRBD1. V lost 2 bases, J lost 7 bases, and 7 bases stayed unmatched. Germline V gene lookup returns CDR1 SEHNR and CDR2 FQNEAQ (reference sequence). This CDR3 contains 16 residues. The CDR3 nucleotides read TGTGCCAGCAGCTTATGGGGGACAGGGGGGAGGAATGAGCAGTTCTTC. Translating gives CASSLWGTGGRNEQFF.

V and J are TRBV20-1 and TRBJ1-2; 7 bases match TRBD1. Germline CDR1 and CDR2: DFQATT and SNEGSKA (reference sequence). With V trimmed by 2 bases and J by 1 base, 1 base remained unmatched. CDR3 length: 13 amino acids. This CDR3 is CSARQGDNYGYTF. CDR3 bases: TGCAGTGCTAGACAGGGGGATAACTATGGCTACACCTTC.

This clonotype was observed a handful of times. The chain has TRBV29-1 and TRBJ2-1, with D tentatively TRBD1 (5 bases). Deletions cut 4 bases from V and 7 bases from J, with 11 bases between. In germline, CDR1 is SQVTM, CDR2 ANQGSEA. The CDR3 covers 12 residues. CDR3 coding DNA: TGCAGCGTTGGAGGAAGGGGAAATGAGCAGTTCTTC. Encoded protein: CSVGGRGNEQFF.

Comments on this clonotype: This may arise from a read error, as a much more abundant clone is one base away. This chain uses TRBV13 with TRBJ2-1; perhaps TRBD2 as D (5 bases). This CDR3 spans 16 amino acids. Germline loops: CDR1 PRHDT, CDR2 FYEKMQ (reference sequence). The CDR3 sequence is CGSSLEGGPSYNEQFF. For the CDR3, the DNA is TGTGGCAGCAGCTTAGAGGGCGGGCCTTCCTACAATGAGCAGTTCTTC.

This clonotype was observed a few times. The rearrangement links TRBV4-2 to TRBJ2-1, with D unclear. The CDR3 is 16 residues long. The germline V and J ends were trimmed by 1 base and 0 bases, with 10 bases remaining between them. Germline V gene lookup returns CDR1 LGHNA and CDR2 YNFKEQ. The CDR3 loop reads CASSQVGVLSYNEQFF. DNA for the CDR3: TGTGCCAGCAGCCAAGTTGGGGTTCTCTCCTACAATGAGCAGTTCTTC.

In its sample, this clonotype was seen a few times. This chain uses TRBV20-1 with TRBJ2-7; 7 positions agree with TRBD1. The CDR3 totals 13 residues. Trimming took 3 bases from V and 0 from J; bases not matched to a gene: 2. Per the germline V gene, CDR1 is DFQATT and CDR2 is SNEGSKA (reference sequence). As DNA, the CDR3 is TGCAGTGCTAGCAAGGGGGCCTCCTACGAGCAGTACTTC. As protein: CSASKGASYEQYF.

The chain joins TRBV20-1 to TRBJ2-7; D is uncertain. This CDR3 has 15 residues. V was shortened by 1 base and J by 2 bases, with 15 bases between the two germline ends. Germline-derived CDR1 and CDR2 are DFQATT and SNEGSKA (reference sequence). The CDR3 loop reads CSARASETPPYEQYF. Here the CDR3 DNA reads TGCAGTGCTAGAGCCTCGGAGACCCCCCCCTACGAGCAGTACTTC.

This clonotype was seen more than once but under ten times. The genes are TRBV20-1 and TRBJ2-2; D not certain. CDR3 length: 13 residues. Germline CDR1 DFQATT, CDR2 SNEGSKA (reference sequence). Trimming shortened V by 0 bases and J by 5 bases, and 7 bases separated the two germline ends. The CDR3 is CSARDPRTGELFF. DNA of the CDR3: TGCAGTGCTAGAGATCCGAGGACCGGGGAGCTGTTTTTT.